This T cell receptor (beta chain) was documented in a study of beta chain features in type 1 diabetes. Reverse transcription of all isolated RNA meant that expressed TCRB transcripts were sequenced. Sequencing used immunoSEQ multiplex PCR; TCRdb keeps in-frame clones, though not all of them. The table has some 44,000 clones, over 50% seen once; the top ten hold approximately 2.1%. CD4+ naive, central memory, regulatory and stem cell-like memory subsets were isolated by sorting on CD45RO/CCR7/CD25/CD127/CD95/CD27. In the case of this clone: Antigen unknown.

Study conclusions and caveats: Naive, central memory and Treg TCRB repertoires seemed to resemble each other more closely in patients than they did in healthy donors. Any PCR bias toward short templates would affect both groups alike. For type 1 diabetes patients, VDJ junctions showed fewer insertions and more deletions.

This sequence originates from a young woman in good health. The sample comprised Tregs from blood.

Here the CDR3 reads CASSLAWVAGPYF. The CDR3 nucleotides read TGTGCCAGCAGCTTGGCGTGGGTGGCAGGGCCGTACTTC. The V gene is TRBV5-6, the J gene TRBJ2-7, with a tentative D call TRBD1 (5 bases). CDR1 and CDR2 (germline): SGHDT, YYEEEE. V lost 0 bases and J lost 12, with 16 bases in between. The CDR3 totals 13 residues.